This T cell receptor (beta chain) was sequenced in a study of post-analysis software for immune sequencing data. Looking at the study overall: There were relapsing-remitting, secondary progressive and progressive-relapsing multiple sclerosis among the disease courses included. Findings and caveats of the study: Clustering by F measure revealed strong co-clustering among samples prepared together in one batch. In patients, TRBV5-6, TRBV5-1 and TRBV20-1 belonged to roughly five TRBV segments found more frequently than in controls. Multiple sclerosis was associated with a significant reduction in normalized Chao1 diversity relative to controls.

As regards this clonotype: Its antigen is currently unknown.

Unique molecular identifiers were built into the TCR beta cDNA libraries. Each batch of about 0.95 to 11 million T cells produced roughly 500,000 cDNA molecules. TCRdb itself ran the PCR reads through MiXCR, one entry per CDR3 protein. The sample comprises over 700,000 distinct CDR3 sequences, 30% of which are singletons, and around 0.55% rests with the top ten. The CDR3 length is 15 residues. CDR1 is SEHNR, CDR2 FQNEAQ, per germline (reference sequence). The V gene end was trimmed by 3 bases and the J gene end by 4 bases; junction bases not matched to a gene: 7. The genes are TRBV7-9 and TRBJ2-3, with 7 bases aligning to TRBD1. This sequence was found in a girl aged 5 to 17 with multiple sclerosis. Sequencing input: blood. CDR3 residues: CASSLNRGISDTQYF. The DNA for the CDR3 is TGTGCCAGCAGCTTGAACAGGGGTATCTCAGATACGCAGTATTTT.